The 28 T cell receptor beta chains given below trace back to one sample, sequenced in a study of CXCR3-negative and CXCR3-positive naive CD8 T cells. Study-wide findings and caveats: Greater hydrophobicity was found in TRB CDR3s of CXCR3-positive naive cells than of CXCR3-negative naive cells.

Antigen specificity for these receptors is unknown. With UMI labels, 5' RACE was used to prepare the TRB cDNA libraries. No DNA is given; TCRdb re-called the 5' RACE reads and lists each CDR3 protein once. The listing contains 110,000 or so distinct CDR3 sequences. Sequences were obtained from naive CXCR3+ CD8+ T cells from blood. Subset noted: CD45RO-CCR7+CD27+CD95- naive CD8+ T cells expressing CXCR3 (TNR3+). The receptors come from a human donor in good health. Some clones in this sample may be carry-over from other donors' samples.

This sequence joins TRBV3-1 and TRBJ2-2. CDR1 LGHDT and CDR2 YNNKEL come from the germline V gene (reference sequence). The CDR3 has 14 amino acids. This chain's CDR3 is CASSQEPEYGELFF.

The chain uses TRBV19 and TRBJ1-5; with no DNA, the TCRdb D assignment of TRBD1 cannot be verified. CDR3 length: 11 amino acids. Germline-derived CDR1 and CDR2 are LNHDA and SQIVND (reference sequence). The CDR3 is CAIREGATQHF.

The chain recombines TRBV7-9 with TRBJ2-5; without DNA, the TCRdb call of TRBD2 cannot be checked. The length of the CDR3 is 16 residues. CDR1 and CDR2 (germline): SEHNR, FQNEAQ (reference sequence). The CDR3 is CASSRGPAGEWETQYF. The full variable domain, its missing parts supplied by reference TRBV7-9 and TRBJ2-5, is DTGVSQNPRHKITKRGQNVTFRCDPISEHNRLYWYRQTLGQGPEFLTYFQNEAQLEKSRLLSDRFSAERPKGSFSTLEIQRTEQGDSAMYLCASSRGPAGEWETQYFGPGTRLLVL.

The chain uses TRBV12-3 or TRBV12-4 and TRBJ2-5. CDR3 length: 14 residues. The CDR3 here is CASSFANGLETQYF.

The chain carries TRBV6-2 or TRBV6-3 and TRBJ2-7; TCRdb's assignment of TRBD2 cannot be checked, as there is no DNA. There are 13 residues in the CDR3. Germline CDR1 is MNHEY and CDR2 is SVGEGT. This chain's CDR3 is CASRPSGQYEQYF.

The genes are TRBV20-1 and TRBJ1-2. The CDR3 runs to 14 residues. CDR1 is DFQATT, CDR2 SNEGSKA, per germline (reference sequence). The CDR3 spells CSARDLRANYGYTF.

This CDR3 is CASSLAGAQETQYF. The V call is TRBV6-5, the J call TRBJ2-5; as DNA is missing, the TRBD2 call by TCRdb cannot be tested. In germline, CDR1 is MNHEY, CDR2 SVGAGI. The CDR3 loop spans 14 amino acids.

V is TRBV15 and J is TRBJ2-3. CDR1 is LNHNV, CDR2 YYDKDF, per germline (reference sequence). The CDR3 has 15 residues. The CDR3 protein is CATSREGTSTDTQYF.

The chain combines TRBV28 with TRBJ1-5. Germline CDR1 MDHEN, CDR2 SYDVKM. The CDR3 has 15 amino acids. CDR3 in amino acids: CASSLMWVNNQPQHF.

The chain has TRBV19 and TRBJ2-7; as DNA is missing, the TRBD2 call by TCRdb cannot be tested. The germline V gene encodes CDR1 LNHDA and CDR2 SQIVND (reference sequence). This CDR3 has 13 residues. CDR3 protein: CASSTRRRDEQYF.

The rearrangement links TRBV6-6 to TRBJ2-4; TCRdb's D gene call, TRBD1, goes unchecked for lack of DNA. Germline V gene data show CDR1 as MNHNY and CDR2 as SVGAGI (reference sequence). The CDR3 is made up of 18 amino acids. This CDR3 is CASSDTPPVIILGNIQYF.

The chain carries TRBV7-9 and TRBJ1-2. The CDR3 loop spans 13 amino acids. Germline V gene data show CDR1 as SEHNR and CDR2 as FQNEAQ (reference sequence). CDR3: CASSFGGYYGYTF.

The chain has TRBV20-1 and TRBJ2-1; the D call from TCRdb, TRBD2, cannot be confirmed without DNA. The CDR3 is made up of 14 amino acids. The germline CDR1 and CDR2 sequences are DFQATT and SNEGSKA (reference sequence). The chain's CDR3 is CSASTGLAGLEQFF.

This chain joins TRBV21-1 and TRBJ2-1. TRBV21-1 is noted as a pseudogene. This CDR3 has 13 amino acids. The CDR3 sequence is CASSSSTYNEQFF.

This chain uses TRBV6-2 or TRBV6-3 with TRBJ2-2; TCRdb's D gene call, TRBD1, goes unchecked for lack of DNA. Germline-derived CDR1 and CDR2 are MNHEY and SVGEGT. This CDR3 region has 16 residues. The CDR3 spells CASSLRTGSGTGELFF.

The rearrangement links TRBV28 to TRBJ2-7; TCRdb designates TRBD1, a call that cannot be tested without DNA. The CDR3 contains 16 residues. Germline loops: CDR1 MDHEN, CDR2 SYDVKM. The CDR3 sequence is CASSSRTSTRSFKQYF.

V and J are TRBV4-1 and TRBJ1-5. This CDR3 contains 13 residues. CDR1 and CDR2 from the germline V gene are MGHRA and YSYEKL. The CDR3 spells CASSPQSNQPQHF.

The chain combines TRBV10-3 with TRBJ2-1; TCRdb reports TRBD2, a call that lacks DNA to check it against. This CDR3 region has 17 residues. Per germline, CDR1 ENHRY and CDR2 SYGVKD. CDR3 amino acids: CAISDDWRVGLGNEQFF.

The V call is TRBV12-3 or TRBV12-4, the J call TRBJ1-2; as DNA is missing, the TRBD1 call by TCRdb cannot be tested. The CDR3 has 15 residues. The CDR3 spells CASSLNQGSHYGYTF.

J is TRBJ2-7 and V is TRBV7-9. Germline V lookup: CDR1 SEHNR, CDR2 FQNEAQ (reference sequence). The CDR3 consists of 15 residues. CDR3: CASSLELGVRYEQYF.

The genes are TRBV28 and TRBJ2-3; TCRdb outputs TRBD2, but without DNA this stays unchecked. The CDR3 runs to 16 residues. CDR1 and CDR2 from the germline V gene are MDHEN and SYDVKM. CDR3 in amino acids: CASSLPSGSTTDTQYF.

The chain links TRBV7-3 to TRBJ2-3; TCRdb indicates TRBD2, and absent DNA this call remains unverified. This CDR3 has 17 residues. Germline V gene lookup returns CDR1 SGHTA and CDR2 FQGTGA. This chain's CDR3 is CASSLLPGLASTDTQYF.

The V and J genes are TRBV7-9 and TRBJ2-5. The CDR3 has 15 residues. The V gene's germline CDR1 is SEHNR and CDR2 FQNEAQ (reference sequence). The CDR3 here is CASSLAANNQETQYF.

CDR3: CASSHIWGSETQYF. The chain couples TRBV11-2 to TRBJ2-5. CDR1 and CDR2 from the germline V gene are SGHAT and FQNNGV. The CDR3 runs to 14 residues.

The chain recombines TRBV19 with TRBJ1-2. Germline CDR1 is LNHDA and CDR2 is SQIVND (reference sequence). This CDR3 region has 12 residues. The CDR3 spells CASKRGFYGYTF. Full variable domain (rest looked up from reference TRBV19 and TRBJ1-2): DGGITQSPKYLFRKEGQNVTLSCEQNLNHDAMYWYRQDPGQGLRLIYYSQIVNDFQKGDIAEGYSVSREKKESFPLTVTSAQKNPTAFYLCASKRGFYGYTFGSGTRLTVV.

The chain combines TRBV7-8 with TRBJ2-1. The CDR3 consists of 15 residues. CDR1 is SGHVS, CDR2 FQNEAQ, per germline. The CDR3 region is CASSQWSVLENEQFF. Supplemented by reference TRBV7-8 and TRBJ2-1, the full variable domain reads GAGVSQSPRYKVAKRGQDVALRCDPISGHVSLFWYQQALGQGPEFLTYFQNEAQLDKSGLPSDRFFAERPEGSVSTLKIQRTQQEDSAVYLCASSQWSVLENEQFFGPGTRLTVL.

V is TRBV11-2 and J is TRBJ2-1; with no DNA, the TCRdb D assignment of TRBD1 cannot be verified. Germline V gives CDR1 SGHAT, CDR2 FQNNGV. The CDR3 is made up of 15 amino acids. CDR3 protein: CASSFPGQLRNEQFF.

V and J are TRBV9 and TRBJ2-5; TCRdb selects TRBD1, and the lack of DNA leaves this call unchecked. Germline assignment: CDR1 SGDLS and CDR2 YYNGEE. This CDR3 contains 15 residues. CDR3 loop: CASSVEWDLQETQYF.